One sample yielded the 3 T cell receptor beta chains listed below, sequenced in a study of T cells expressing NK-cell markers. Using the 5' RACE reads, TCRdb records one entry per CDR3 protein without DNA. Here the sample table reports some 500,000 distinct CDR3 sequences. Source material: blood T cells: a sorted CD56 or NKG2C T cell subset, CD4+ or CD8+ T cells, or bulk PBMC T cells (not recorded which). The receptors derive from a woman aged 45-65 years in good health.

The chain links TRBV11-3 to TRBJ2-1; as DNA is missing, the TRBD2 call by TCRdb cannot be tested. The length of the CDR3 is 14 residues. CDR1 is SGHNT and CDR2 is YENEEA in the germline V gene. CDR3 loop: CASSPLRLYNEQFF.

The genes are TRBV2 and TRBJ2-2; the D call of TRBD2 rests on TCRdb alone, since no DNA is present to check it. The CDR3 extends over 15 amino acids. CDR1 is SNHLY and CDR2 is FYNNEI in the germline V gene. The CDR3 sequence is CASSVLLAGAGELFF.

The CDR3 loop reads CSAGLSGKRYF. The chain couples TRBV29-1 to TRBJ2-7; TCRdb lists TRBD2, though no DNA is available to test this call. This CDR3 has 11 residues. Germline CDR1 is SQVTM and CDR2 is ANQGSEA.